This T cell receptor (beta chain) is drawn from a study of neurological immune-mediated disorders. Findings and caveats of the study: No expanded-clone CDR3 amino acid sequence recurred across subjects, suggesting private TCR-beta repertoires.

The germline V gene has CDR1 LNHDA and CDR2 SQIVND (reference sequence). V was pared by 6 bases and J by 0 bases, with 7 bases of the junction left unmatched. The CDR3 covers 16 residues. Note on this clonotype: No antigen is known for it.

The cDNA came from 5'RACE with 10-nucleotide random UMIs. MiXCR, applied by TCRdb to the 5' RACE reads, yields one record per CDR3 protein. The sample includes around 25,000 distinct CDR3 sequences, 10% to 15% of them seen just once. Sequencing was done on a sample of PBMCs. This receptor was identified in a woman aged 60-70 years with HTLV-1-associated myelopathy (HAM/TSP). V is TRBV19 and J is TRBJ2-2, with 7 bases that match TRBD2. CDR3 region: CASSPLAPANTGELFF. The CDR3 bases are TGTGCCAGTAGCCCACTAGCGCCCGCGAACACCGGGGAGCTGTTTTTT. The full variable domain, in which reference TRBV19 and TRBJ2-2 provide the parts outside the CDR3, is DGGITQSPKYLFRKEGQNVTLSCEQNLNHDAMYWYRQDPGQGLRLIYYSQIVNDFQKGDIAEGYSVSREKKESFPLTVTSAQKNPTAFYLCASSPLAPANTGELFFGEGSRLTVL.